These 25 T cell receptor beta chains came from one sample sequenced in a study of shared clonotypes between healthy human individuals. Naive CD8 cells comprised CD45RO-negative, CCR7-positively selected cells, excluding terminally differentiated effector memory CD45RA+ cells. Using immunoSEQ multiplex PCR, the repertoire was profiled, and TCRdb retains in-frame clones only, with some absent. Of about 590,000 clones detected, 95% to 96% appear once; the ten largest clones hold around 0.097%. Sequencing input: naive CD8+ T cells sorted from blood. The receptors originated from a woman aged 25-40 years in good health.

The chain carries TRBV7-9 and TRBJ2-7, with 9 positions matching TRBD1. V dropped 0 bases and J dropped 6; count of bases not matched to a gene: 6. Germline CDR1 is SEHNR and CDR2 is FQNEAQ (reference sequence). This CDR3 region has 15 residues. The CDR3: CASSLAGTGLSEQYF. The CDR3 nucleotides read TGTGCCAGCAGCTTAGCCGGGACAGGGCTTTCCGAGCAGTACTTC.

V gene TRBV7-9 combines with J gene TRBJ2-7; 10 positions match TRBD2. The CDR3 is made up of 15 amino acids. Germline V lookup: CDR1 SEHNR, CDR2 FQNEAQ (reference sequence). V was pared by 4 bases and J by 2 bases, with 5 bases of the junction left unmatched. In DNA, the CDR3 is TGTGCCAGCAGCTATTCTAGCGGGAGAACCTACGAGCAGTACTTC. Residues: CASSYSSGRTYEQYF.

CDR3 in amino acids: CASSTGTGAYNEQFF. CDR3 sequence (DNA): TGTGCCAGCAGTACCGGGACTGGGGCTTACAATGAGCAGTTCTTC. V gene TRBV6-4 combines with J gene TRBJ2-1; tentative D call: TRBD2 (6 bases). Germline CDR1 is MRHNA and CDR2 is SNTAGT. The CDR3 sequence is 15 residues long. V lost 5 bases and J lost 4, with 15 bases in between.

The rearrangement joins TRBV5-1 to TRBJ1-1; 7 bases fit TRBD1. V gave up 3 bases and J gave up 5 bases; unmatched junction bases: 1. The CDR3 extends over 12 amino acids. Germline values: CDR1 SGHRS, CDR2 YFSETQ. CDR3 in DNA: TGCGCCAGCAGCTGGGACAGAACTGAAGCTTTCTTT. It translates to CASSWDRTEAFF. The variable domain in full, completed from reference TRBV5-1 and TRBJ1-1, reads KAGVTQTPRYLIKTRGQQVTLSCSPISGHRSVSWYQQTPGQGLQFLFEYFSETQRNKGNFPGRFSGRQFSNSRSEMNVSTLELGDSALYLCASSWDRTEAFFGQGTRLTVV.

The V gene is TRBV2, the J gene TRBJ2-1; TRBD1 is a possible D gene (6 bases). V was clipped by 6 bases and J by 0 bases, with 12 bases between them. Germline assignment: CDR1 SNHLY and CDR2 FYNNEI. The CDR3 covers 15 residues. The CDR3 nucleotides are TGTGCCAGCAGGAGGACAGCTAGCTCCTACAATGAGCAGTTCTTC. This gives the protein CASRRTASSYNEQFF.

This chain links TRBV5-1 with TRBJ1-1; D not resolved. Germline assignment: CDR1 SGHRS and CDR2 YFSETQ. V shed 4 bases and J shed 0 bases, with 16 bases lying between them. This CDR3 is 16 amino acids long. As DNA, the CDR3 is TGCGCCAGCAGCCAACACCGGGCAGTCATGAACACTGAAGCTTTCTTT. It is translated as CASSQHRAVMNTEAFF.

The chain uses TRBV28 and TRBJ2-7; possibly TRBD1 for D (5 bases). CDR1 MDHEN and CDR2 SYDVKM come from the germline V gene. This CDR3 is 11 amino acids long. V was trimmed by 5 bases and J by 6 bases, leaving 8 bases between them. CDR3: CASSTGPEQYF. CDR3 DNA: TGTGCCAGCAGTACAGGACCCGAGCAGTACTTC.

This chain uses TRBV28 with TRBJ1-1, with no clear D. The CDR3 is made up of 13 amino acids. Trimming removed 3 bases at V and 7 bases at J, with 12 bases between. CDR1 is MDHEN and CDR2 is SYDVKM in the germline V gene. CDR3 protein: CASSFRHLFEAFF. The CDR3 DNA reads TGTGCCAGCAGTTTCAGACACCTTTTTGAAGCTTTCTTT.

The chain employs TRBV7-3 and TRBJ2-3, with 7 bases that match TRBD2. The V gene's germline CDR1 is SGHTA and CDR2 FQGTGA. The CDR3 sequence is 16 residues long. The V segment lost 3 bases and the J segment 0 bases; nucleotides outside the gene matches: 6. CDR3 loop: CASSFGLAASTDTQYF. For the CDR3, the DNA is TGTGCCAGCAGCTTCGGTCTAGCGGCTAGCACAGATACGCAGTATTTT.

This sequence joins TRBV29-1 and TRBJ2-5; 12 positions match TRBD2. Germline V gives CDR1 SQVTM, CDR2 ANQGSEA. The J segment lost 7 bases and the V segment lost 5 bases, leaving 17 bases of the junction unmatched. CDR3 length: 17 residues. The CDR3: CSVRDRGGLAGPRTQYF. DNA for the CDR3: TGCAGCGTTCGGGACAGGGGAGGACTAGCGGGGCCCCGGACCCAGTACTTC.

This chain joins TRBV6-5 and TRBJ2-7; D uncertain. This CDR3 comprises 12 residues. CDR1 and CDR2 from the germline V gene are MNHEY and SVGAGI. Trimming left V 6 bases short and J 6 bases short, with 12 bases between. The CDR3 sequence is CASSQPGPEQYF. The CDR3 nucleotides read TGTGCCAGCAGCCAACCCGGGCCCGAGCAGTACTTC.

V is TRBV27 and J is TRBJ2-7, with 8 bases that match TRBD2. Germline CDR1 is MNHEY and CDR2 is SMNVEV (reference sequence). Losses at the gene ends were 5 bases for V and 2 bases for J; bases not matched to a gene: 5. The CDR3 is 14 residues long. CDR3 region: CASSPSGPTYEQYF. The CDR3 nucleotides are TGTGCCAGCAGTCCTAGCGGGCCGACCTACGAGCAGTACTTC.

This chain joins TRBV7-9 and TRBJ2-5; D might be TRBD2 (5 bases). This CDR3 has 15 residues. The germline V gene has CDR1 SEHNR and CDR2 FQNEAQ (reference sequence). Trimming took off 4 bases at V and 1 base at J, with 13 bases between the two ends. The CDR3 protein is CASSSPSSAQETQYF. The CDR3 DNA reads as TGTGCCAGCAGCTCTCCTAGCAGCGCCCAAGAGACCCAGTACTTC.

The rearrangement joins TRBV27 to TRBJ1-2; 7 bases align to TRBD1. Losses at the gene ends were 6 bases for V and 4 bases for J; bases not matched to a gene: 11. CDR3 length: 15 amino acids. Germline V gives CDR1 MNHEY, CDR2 SMNVEV (reference sequence). The CDR3 spells CASRARQGSAYGYTF. In nucleotides, the CDR3 is TGTGCCAGCAGGGCCCGACAGGGAAGCGCCTATGGCTACACCTTC.

This chain joins TRBV6-5 and TRBJ2-4, with D possibly matching TRBD2 (5 bases). With 2 bases removed from V and 7 bases from J, the gap between germline ends came to 15 bases. CDR1 and CDR2 (germline): MNHEY, SVGAGI. This CDR3 comprises 15 residues. The CDR3 bases are TGTGCCAGCAGTTACGAGAGGGCCGGACGGAACATTCAGTACTTC. It is translated as CASSYERAGRNIQYF.

The chain has TRBV28 and TRBJ2-4; D assignment may be TRBD1 or TRBD2 (5 bases each). The germline V gene encodes CDR1 MDHEN and CDR2 SYDVKM. This CDR3 comprises 14 residues. V was trimmed by 2 bases and J by 6 bases, leaving 11 bases between them. This chain's CDR3 is CASSLVRGSNIQYF. The CDR3 nucleotides read TGTGCCAGCAGTTTAGTGAGGGGTTCAAACATTCAGTACTTC.

Written as DNA, the CDR3 is TGTGCCAGCAACATAGCGGGAGGGGTCACAGATACGCAGTATTTT. Translating gives CASNIAGGVTDTQYF. The genes are TRBV9 and TRBJ2-3, with TRBD2 matching 11 bases. With 6 bases clipped from V and 2 bases from J, the junction kept 5 bases outside the gene matches. The germline V gene encodes CDR1 SGDLS and CDR2 YYNGEE. The length of the CDR3 is 15 residues.

The chain couples TRBV19 to TRBJ1-1, with D perhaps TRBD1 (6 bases). The CDR3 is 15 residues long. The ends were cut back, 5 bases at V and 1 base at J, with 14 bases in the middle. From germline, CDR1 is LNHDA and CDR2 SQIVND (reference sequence). The CDR3 DNA follows: TGTGCCAGTAGTCCGATAGGGGGAAGGAACACTGAAGCTTTCTTT. Amino acids: CASSPIGGRNTEAFF.

This rearrangement joins TRBV30 to TRBJ1-1; D remains ambiguous. CDR1 GTSNPN and CDR2 SVGIG come from the germline V gene (reference sequence). V lost 2 bases and J 7 bases, leaving 11 bases between the germline ends. This CDR3 region has 12 residues. CDR3 in amino acids: CAWSPGSGEAFF. The CDR3 DNA reads as TGTGCCTGGAGTCCGGGATCGGGTGAAGCTTTCTTT.

The chain is built from TRBV27 and TRBJ1-1; 12 bases match TRBD1. CDR3 size: 15 residues. The germline V gene encodes CDR1 MNHEY and CDR2 SMNVEV (reference sequence). V was clipped by 4 bases and J by 4 bases; unmatched bases: 4. CDR3 DNA: TGTGCCAGCAGTTCGGGGACAGGGGGCTTCACTGAAGCTTTCTTT. Translating gives CASSSGTGGFTEAFF.

This chain uses TRBV11-2 with TRBJ2-7; D is unresolved. The germline CDR1 and CDR2 sequences are SGHAT and FQNNGV. The V end was cut by 1 base, the J end by 0 bases, with 10 bases between. The CDR3 is 15 amino acids. In DNA, the CDR3 is TGTGCCAGCAGCTTAGGAGGCTATAGCTCCTACGAGCAGTACTTC. Its protein is CASSLGGYSSYEQYF.

CDR3 DNA sequence: TGTGCCAGCAGCTCAGCGACAGGGGGGTCCTACGAGCAGTACTTC. Its protein product is CASSSATGGSYEQYF. The genes are TRBV11-2 and TRBJ2-7, with 9 positions matching TRBD1. This CDR3 region has 15 residues. Germline CDR1 is SGHAT and CDR2 is FQNNGV. The junction had 5 bases not matched to a gene; V was cut back by 4 bases and J by 1 base.

The chain employs TRBV27 and TRBJ2-5; D is ambiguous. The CDR3 covers 14 residues. In germline, CDR1 is MNHEY, CDR2 SMNVEV (reference sequence). The ends were cut back, 1 base at V and 3 bases at J, with 9 bases in the middle. The DNA for the CDR3 is TGTGCCAGCAGTTTATTGGGCAGCAAAGAGACCCAGTACTTC. Protein sequence: CASSLLGSKETQYF.

V and J are TRBV4-1 and TRBJ1-2; D uncertain. Germline V lookup: CDR1 MGHRA, CDR2 YSYEKL. The CDR3 sequence is 14 residues long. Trimming cost V 6 bases and J 8 bases, with 19 bases left between them. The CDR3 loop is CASSDTIAPGGYTF. CDR3 in DNA: TGCGCCAGCAGTGATACGATAGCCCCGGGAGGCTACACCTTC.

This rearrangement joins TRBV6-4 to TRBJ2-5; 8 bases line up with TRBD2. This CDR3 has 17 amino acids. Germline trimming cut 0 bases from V and 3 bases from J; bases unmatched to any gene: 9. CDR1 and CDR2 from the germline V gene are MRHNA and SNTAGT. In nucleotides, the CDR3 is TGTGCCAGCAGTGACTCCGGACTAGCCCAACTAGAAGAGACCCAGTACTTC. Translating gives CASSDSGLAQLEETQYF.